These 9 T cell receptor beta chains originate from one sample sequenced in a study of blood T cell repertoires in COVID-19. The data were produced by immunoSEQ multiplex PCR, yet TCRdb's version contains in-frame clones alone and is incomplete. The sample carries approximately 88,000 clones, more than 65% recorded once. The sequenced sample was peripheral blood. These receptors were collected from a woman of 80 years or more with active or convalescent COVID-19.

The chain combines TRBV19 with TRBJ2-5; 10 bases are a match to TRBD2. CDR3 length equals 17 residues. V trimming: 5 bases; J trimming: 1 base; junction bases outside the gene matches: 10. Germline-derived CDR1 and CDR2 are LNHDA and SQIVND (reference sequence). The CDR3 nucleotides are TGTGCCAGTAGTGATTTAGCGGGGGGCAGCTCCCAAGAGACCCAGTACTTC. It codes for CASSDLAGGSSQETQYF.

The chain employs TRBV11-2 and TRBJ1-3; D possibly corresponds to TRBD1 (5 bases). V dropped 5 bases and J dropped 0 bases, with 17 bases sitting between them. The CDR3 has 17 residues. Germline CDR1 reads SGHAT; CDR2 reads FQNNGV. The CDR3 region is CASSPGLFQSSGNTIYF. In nucleotides, the CDR3 is TGTGCCAGCAGCCCGGGACTTTTCCAGAGCTCTGGAAACACCATATATTTT.

This clone was seen more than once but under ten times. V is TRBV28 and J is TRBJ2-1; 7 bases map to TRBD1. Germline V gives CDR1 MDHEN, CDR2 SYDVKM. Losses at the gene ends were 7 bases for V and 3 bases for J; bases not matched to a gene: 6. CDR3 length: 14 amino acids. Here the CDR3 reads CASKSGTDYNEQFF. Here the CDR3 DNA reads TGTGCCAGCAAATCAGGGACAGACTACAATGAGCAGTTCTTC. The full variable domain, its missing parts supplied by reference TRBV28 and TRBJ2-1, is DVKVTQSSRYLVKRTGEKVFLECVQDMDHENMFWYRQDPGLGLRLIYFSYDVKMKEKGDIPEGYSVSREKKERFSLILESASTNQTSMYLCASKSGTDYNEQFFGPGTRLTVL.

V and J are TRBV7-2 and TRBJ1-2; D unresolved. V lost 3 bases and J lost 8, with 13 bases in between. This CDR3 is built from 13 residues. The germline CDR1 and CDR2 sequences are SGHTA and FQGNSA. CDR3 DNA sequence: TGTGCCAGCAGCTTCACGGGAGATGGCGGCTACACCTTC. This gives the protein CASSFTGDGGYTF.

Written as DNA, the CDR3 is TGTGCCAGCAGCATAGGACTAGCGGAGTTTCGTGAGACCCAGTACTTC. It yields the protein CASSIGLAEFRETQYF. This chain joins TRBV7-2 and TRBJ2-5; 10 bases fit TRBD2. The germline CDR1 and CDR2 sequences are SGHTA and FQGNSA. The ends lost 5 bases at V and 5 bases at J; junction bases unmatched: 11. This CDR3 has 16 residues.

The chain links TRBV5-8 to TRBJ2-7; D perhaps matches TRBD1 (5 bases). Trimming cost V 5 bases and J 1 base, with 10 bases left between them. The CDR3 is made up of 13 amino acids. In germline, CDR1 is SGHTS, CDR2 YDEGEE. CDR3 nucleotide sequence: TGTGCCAGCAGTCTTAGGGGTTCCTACGAGCAGTACTTC. It codes for CASSLRGSYEQYF.

This chain joins TRBV5-1 and TRBJ1-4; a possible D gene is TRBD1 (5 bases). Trimming stripped 1 base from V and 0 bases from J, with 7 bases between. The CDR3 has 15 residues. Per the germline V gene, CDR1 is SGHRS and CDR2 is YFSETQ. The CDR3 DNA reads TGCGCCAGCAGCTTGACAGGAGCAACTAATGAAAAACTGTTTTTT. Protein: CASSLTGATNEKLFF. Supplemented by reference TRBV5-1 and TRBJ1-4, the full variable domain reads KAGVTQTPRYLIKTRGQQVTLSCSPISGHRSVSWYQQTPGQGLQFLFEYFSETQRNKGNFPGRFSGRQFSNSRSEMNVSTLELGDSALYLCASSLTGATNEKLFFGSGTQLSVL.

Relative to its sample, this clone is medium-sized. This chain uses TRBV11-2 with TRBJ2-1, with 7 bases lining up with TRBD1. The CDR3 totals 17 residues. V trimming: 0 bases; J trimming: 2 bases; junction bases outside the gene matches: 7. Germline V gene lookup returns CDR1 SGHAT and CDR2 FQNNGV. This CDR3 is CASSLDSRDSTYNEQFF. CDR3 coding DNA: TGTGCCAGCAGCTTAGATTCTCGGGACAGCACCTACAATGAGCAGTTCTTC.

J is TRBJ1-5 and V is TRBV6-2 or TRBV6-3; D is unresolved. This CDR3 spans 15 amino acids. Germline V gene data show CDR1 as MNHEY and CDR2 as SVGEGT. The V and J ends lost 5 bases and 2 bases respectively, with 13 bases between them. CDR3 nucleotide sequence: TGTGCCAGCAGTGATAACATCTCCGGCAATCAGCCCCAGCATTTT. Translated: CASSDNISGNQPQHF.